This passage covers 7 T cell receptor beta chains from one sample sequenced in a study of identical twins. TCRdb re-analysed the 5' RACE reads in MiXCR, keeping a single row per CDR3 protein. This sample carries 200,000 or so distinct CDR3 sequences, around 15% of them seen once, and the ten largest clones take 35% to 50%. This sample also belongs to another study, concerning T cells expressing NK-cell markers.

The sample taken for sequencing was CD8+ T cells sorted from blood. All receptors derive from a woman younger than 30 in good health.

The V call is TRBV25-1, the J call TRBJ2-6; 9 positions agree with TRBD1. The CDR3 sequence is 18 residues long. Germline trimming cut 1 base from V and 0 bases from J; bases unmatched to any gene: 4. Germline V gene lookup returns CDR1 MGHDK and CDR2 SYGVNS. The CDR3 DNA is TGTGCCAGCAGTGAATGGGGGACAGGGAGCTCTGGGGCCAACGTCCTGACTTTC. Protein: CASSEWGTGSSGANVLTF.

The J gene is TRBJ2-2, the V gene TRBV5-1, with D unresolved. Trimming left V 5 bases short and J 5 bases short, with 7 bases between. Germline V lookup: CDR1 SGHRS, CDR2 YFSETQ. This CDR3 is built from 12 residues. This CDR3 reads CASRFPTGELFF. CDR3 DNA: TGCGCCAGCAGGTTCCCAACCGGGGAGCTGTTTTTT.

This chain uses TRBV12-3 or TRBV12-4 with TRBJ2-1; no firm D call. V lost 2 bases and J lost 13, with 12 bases in between. The CDR3 loop spans 12 amino acids. The CDR3 loop is CASSLMTPNQFF. The CDR3 bases are TGTGCCAGCAGTTTAATGACTCCGAATCAGTTCTTC.

The sample holds a few counts of this clonotype. This chain links TRBV6-6 with TRBJ2-1; no clear D gene. V dropped 5 bases and J dropped 9 bases, with 11 bases sitting between them. CDR1 and CDR2 (germline): MNHNY, SVGAGI (reference sequence). The CDR3 has 12 amino acids. The CDR3 loop reads CASSTGAVEQFF. CDR3 DNA sequence: TGTGCCAGCAGTACTGGAGCAGTTGAGCAGTTCTTC.

The chain combines TRBV3-1 with TRBJ2-7, with 12 bases lining up with TRBD2. Germline lookup yields CDR1 LGHDT and CDR2 YNNKEL (reference sequence). The CDR3 covers 17 residues. With V trimmed by 4 bases and J by 4 bases, 11 bases remained unmatched. The CDR3 DNA sequence: TGTGCCAGCAGCCCCGGACTAGCGGGACGAACCCTTTACGAGCAGTACTTC. Translating gives CASSPGLAGRTLYEQYF.

The CDR3 loop reads CASTQPQGAGYEQYF. For the CDR3, the DNA is TGTGCCAGCACCCAACCACAGGGGGCCGGCTACGAGCAGTACTTC. This chain links TRBV7-9 with TRBJ2-7; 9 nucleotides line up with TRBD1. The length of the CDR3 is 15 residues. The germline gives CDR1 SEHNR, CDR2 FQNEAQ (reference sequence). V dropped 7 bases and J dropped 3; count of bases not matched to a gene: 10.

This clonotype was detected only a few times. The chain couples TRBV27 to TRBJ2-1, with D unresolved. Trimming left V 5 bases short and J 10 bases short, with 21 bases between. Germline V gene lookup returns CDR1 MNHEY and CDR2 SMNVEV (reference sequence). This CDR3 comprises 15 residues. Here the CDR3 DNA reads TGTGCCAGCAGTCTGGGGTATAGTGGGGAAATCGAGCAGTTCTTC. It yields the protein CASSLGYSGEIEQFF.